The 18 T cell receptor beta chains given below trace back to one sample, sequenced in a study of breast tumors, draining lymph nodes, adjacent tissues. TCRdb analysed the multiplex PCR reads with MiXCR anew, one entry per CDR3 protein. The sample includes 120,000 or so distinct CDR3 sequences, about 20% seen only once; the top ten take roughly 3.5%. Samples came from axillary lymph nodes draining the breast cancer. Sequencing input: axillary lymph node tissue. These receptors were collected from a female donor with breast cancer. Some clones in this sample may be carry-over from other donors' samples.

This clonotype was counted at least ten times. The chain combines TRBV4-2 with TRBJ2-3, with 9 nucleotides matching TRBD2. V was clipped by 4 bases and J by 4 bases; unmatched bases: 9. Germline V lookup: CDR1 LGHNA, CDR2 YNFKEQ. The CDR3 loop spans 16 amino acids. DNA for the CDR3: TGTGCCAGCAGCCGTAAGGCGGGGGGGCGTCCAGATACGCAGTATTTT. Translation gives CASSRKAGGRPDTQYF.

This clonotype has a count of ten or more. The chain is built from TRBV12-3 or TRBV12-4 and TRBJ2-3, with a tentative D call TRBD2 (7 bases). The CDR3 totals 17 residues. V shed 6 bases and J shed 5 bases, with 24 bases lying between them. The CDR3 loop is CASRDRGGQWNEDTQYF. CDR3 DNA sequence: TGTGCCAGCAGAGATAGGGGGGGCCAATGGAACGAAGATACGCAGTATTTT.

This clonotype was counted many times. This rearrangement joins TRBV2 to TRBJ2-7; 7 bases align to TRBD1. The CDR3 consists of 12 residues. Germline V gene sequence: CDR1 SNHLY, CDR2 FYNNEI. V lost 3 bases and J lost 9; bases outside the gene matches: 5. Written as DNA, the CDR3 is TGTGCCAGCAGTGAGAACAGGGGCGTGCAGTACTTC. Its protein is CASSENRGVQYF.

This clonotype was seen at least ten times. This sequence joins TRBV4-1 and TRBJ2-7, with D tentatively TRBD2 (5 bases). This CDR3 has 13 residues. In germline, CDR1 is MGHRA, CDR2 YSYEKL. Between the trimmed V and J ends, which lost 0 bases and 7 bases, there was a span of 10 bases. CDR3 coding DNA: TGCGCCAGCAGCCAAGATCGGGGTTGGGAGCAGTACTTC. This translates into CASSQDRGWEQYF.

This clonotype has at least ten counts. This chain links TRBV7-3 with TRBJ2-3, with 14 nucleotides matching TRBD2. The CDR3 covers 18 residues. J was trimmed by 8 bases and V by 4 bases; bases with no gene match: 14. Germline CDR1 and CDR2: SGHTA and FQGTGA. In DNA, the CDR3 is TGTGCCAGCAGCTGGGGCGGGACTAGCGGGGGCCACCAAGCTACGCAGTATTTT. Protein sequence: CASSWGGTSGGHQATQYF.

At least ten counts were recorded for this clonotype. The CDR3 bases are TGTGCCAGCAGCTTAGTAGGACGGCACCAGTACTTC. This codes for CASSLVGRHQYF. The chain recombines TRBV7-9 with TRBJ2-5; D call uncertain. V lost 1 base and J 10 bases, leaving 10 bases between the germline ends. CDR3 length: 12 residues. Germline assignment: CDR1 SEHNR and CDR2 FQNEAQ (reference sequence).

The chain couples TRBV5-4 to TRBJ1-1, with a weak D call TRBD1 (6 bases). V gave up 4 bases and J gave up 0 bases, with 10 bases separating them. The V gene's germline CDR1 is SGHNT and CDR2 YYREEE (reference sequence). CDR3 size: 14 residues. The CDR3 sequence: CASSRDTLNTEAFF. For the CDR3, the DNA is TGTGCCAGCAGCAGGGACACCCTGAACACTGAAGCTTTCTTT.

This chain connects TRBV18 to TRBJ2-2, with 9 bases matching TRBD1. CDR3 length: 16 residues. Germline V gene data show CDR1 as KGHSH and CDR2 as LQKENI. V gave up 1 base and J gave up 4 bases; unmatched junction bases: 4. Here the CDR3 DNA reads TGTGCCAGCTCACCACTAGGGGACAGGGCCACCGGGGAGCTGTTTTTT. Amino acids: CASSPLGDRATGELFF.

The table lists this clonotype with many counts. This chain uses TRBV27 with TRBJ2-3; D not certain. CDR1 MNHEY and CDR2 SMNVEV come from the germline V gene (reference sequence). The CDR3 consists of 14 residues. V was trimmed by 6 bases and J by 3 bases, leaving 13 bases between them. This CDR3 is CASSLTGVTDTQYF. DNA for the CDR3: TGTGCCAGCAGCTTAACGGGTGTGACAGATACGCAGTATTTT.

This clonotype came up many times. V gene TRBV10-3 combines with J gene TRBJ2-1; TRBD2 matches at 12 bases. The CDR3 has 16 amino acids. CDR1 is ENHRY and CDR2 is SYGVKD in the germline V gene. Unmatched junction bases numbered 5, after V lost 4 bases and J lost 4 bases. The CDR3 sequence is CAISGTSGKLYNEQFF. The CDR3 bases are TGTGCCATCAGTGGGACTAGCGGGAAGCTATACAATGAGCAGTTCTTC.

Concerning this clonotype itself: This may be a read error, as it is one base from a much larger clone. This chain connects TRBV3-1 to TRBJ2-1, with D perhaps matching TRBD2 (6 bases). The germline V gene has CDR1 LGHDT and CDR2 YNNKEL (reference sequence). With 4 bases removed from V and 12 bases from J, the gap between germline ends came to 19 bases. CDR3 length: 14 residues. CDR3 loop: CASSPVRDRDGQFF. Here the CDR3 DNA reads TGTGCCAGCAGCCCGGTGCGGGATAGGGATGGGCAGTTCTTC.

This clonotype was seen repeatedly, ten times or more. This chain joins TRBV20-1 and TRBJ2-5; D not certain. Trimming took off 7 bases at V and 6 bases at J, with 18 bases between the two ends. The length of the CDR3 is 13 residues. Per germline, CDR1 DFQATT and CDR2 SNEGSKA (reference sequence). The CDR3 reads CSEAAVASKTQYF. As DNA, the CDR3 is TGCAGTGAGGCGGCGGTAGCTTCGAAGACCCAGTACTTC.

Notes on this clonotype: This may arise from a read error, as a much more abundant clone is one base away. This likely comes from a read error, as the CDR3 has no conserved phenylalanine or tryptophan at its end. The V and J genes are TRBV24-1 and TRBJ2-1; TRBD1 matches at 10 bases. V was clipped by 3 bases and J by 8 bases; unmatched bases: 9. CDR3 length: 16 amino acids. Germline CDR1 KGHDR, CDR2 SFDVKD. The DNA of the CDR3 is TGTGCCACCAGTGATCCGACAGGGGGCACCCTCTATGAGCAGTTCTCC. Its translation: CATSDPTGGTLYEQFS.

In its sample, this clonotype was seen many times. The J gene is TRBJ2-1, the V gene TRBV2; D is possibly TRBD1 (6 bases). The ends were cut back, 7 bases at V and 0 bases at J, with 13 bases in the middle. Germline V gives CDR1 SNHLY, CDR2 FYNNEI. The CDR3 is made up of 15 amino acids. The CDR3 sequence is CASIMGALSYNEQFF. CDR3 bases: TGTGCCAGCATAATGGGGGCCCTCTCCTACAATGAGCAGTTCTTC.

This clonotype was found many times. The chain carries TRBV7-4 and TRBJ1-4, with 8 bases that match TRBD1. The CDR3 length is 14 residues. The trim removed 5 bases at V and 7 bases at J, leaving 6 bases unmatched. Germline-derived CDR1 and CDR2 are SGHVT and SQSDAQ. The CDR3, as DNA: TGTGCCAGCAGCACCGGGACAGGTAGTGAAAAACTGTTTTTT. Its translation is CASSTGTGSEKLFF.

This clonotype has at least ten counts. The V gene is TRBV11-3, the J gene TRBJ2-1; D perhaps matches TRBD1 (7 bases). The germline CDR1 and CDR2 sequences are SGHNT and YENEEA. This CDR3 has 15 amino acids. Trimming pared 0 bases from V and 9 bases from J, leaving 15 bases between. DNA of the CDR3: TGTGCCAGCAGCTTAGACAGGGGGGCCTCGGGTGAGCAGTTCTTC. Translating gives CASSLDRGASGEQFF.

The sample holds many counts of this clonotype. The chain joins TRBV5-5 to TRBJ1-4; possibly TRBD1 for D (5 bases). The germline V and J ends were trimmed by 0 bases and 6 bases, with 9 bases remaining between them. Looked up from germline, CDR1 is SGHKS and CDR2 is YYEKEE (reference sequence). This CDR3 is 14 amino acids long. CDR3 region: CASSLGGADEKLFF. Written as DNA, the CDR3 is TGTGCCAGCAGCTTGGGGGGCGCGGATGAAAAACTGTTTTTT. Looking up the rest from reference TRBV5-5 and TRBJ1-4 gives the full variable domain: DAGVTQSPTHLIKTRGQQVTLRCSPISGHKSVSWYQQVLGQGPQFIFQYYEKEERGRGNFPDRFSARQFPNYSSELNVNALLLGDSALYLCASSLGGADEKLFFGSGTQLSVL.

This chain connects TRBV5-4 to TRBJ2-1; 8 bases map to TRBD1. Trimming removed 3 bases from V and 2 bases from J; junction bases left unmatched: 7. From germline, CDR1 is SGHNT and CDR2 YYREEE (reference sequence). The CDR3 sequence is 16 residues long. The CDR3 coding sequence is TGTGCCAGCAGCTACACCGGGACAGGACCCTACAATGAGCAGTTCTTC. Its translation: CASSYTGTGPYNEQFF.